The 17 T cell receptor beta chains listed next were all sequenced from one sample in a study of T-cell reconstitution after alpha-beta-depleted transplantation in children. The authors prepared the TCRbeta library with unique molecular identifiers. Each CDR3 protein is one row after TCRdb ran MiXCR on the PCR reads. The sample has about 460,000 distinct CDR3 sequences, roughly a tenth seen once. The source material was PBMCs, sampled before TCRalphabeta/CD19-depleted stem cell transplant. The receptors shown here come from a child aged 2-15 years with inherited bone marrow failure, due to receive a stem cell transplant.

This clonotype appeared many times. The V call is TRBV20-1, the J call TRBJ2-2; tentatively, D is TRBD2 (6 bases). Trimming stripped 6 bases from V and 6 bases from J, with 14 bases between. This CDR3 contains 13 residues. Germline loops: CDR1 DFQATT, CDR2 SNEGSKA (reference sequence). This CDR3 reads CSAAGRDPGELFF. The CDR3 nucleotides read TGCAGTGCCGCCGGGCGGGACCCCGGGGAGCTGTTTTTT.

The CDR3 loop reads CASSYIGGETQYF. The DNA of the CDR3 is TGTGCCAGCAGTTACATCGGGGGAGAGACCCAGTACTTC. This chain joins TRBV6-2 or TRBV6-3 and TRBJ2-5; perhaps TRBD2 as D (6 bases). V was pared by 2 bases and J by 4 bases, with 8 bases between. This CDR3 spans 13 amino acids. The germline gives CDR1 MNHEY, CDR2 SVGEGT.

This clonotype was counted ten times or more. J is TRBJ2-7 and V is TRBV24-1; D possibly corresponds to TRBD2 (6 bases). This CDR3 has 15 residues. The germline CDR1 and CDR2 sequences are KGHDR and SFDVKD. Trimming removed 4 bases from V and 4 bases from J, with 16 bases in between. This CDR3 is CATSDPRGGFYEQYF. The CDR3 DNA is TGTGCCACCAGTGACCCTAGGGGAGGCTTTTACGAGCAGTACTTC.

Comments on this clonotype: A read error is possible here, since a much larger clone lies one base away. The V gene is TRBV6-5, the J gene TRBJ1-5; D is uncertain. The CDR3 loop spans 15 amino acids. V lost 0 bases and J lost 6, with 12 bases in between. Germline CDR1 MNHEY, CDR2 SVGAGI. The CDR3 is CASSYSRGVGQPQHF. For the CDR3, the DNA is TGTGCCAGCAGTTACTCGCGAGGCGTCGGTCAGCCCCAGCATTTT.

The V and J genes are TRBV5-1 and TRBJ1-5; D not certain. V dropped 5 bases and J dropped 8 bases, with 17 bases sitting between them. The germline CDR1 and CDR2 sequences are SGHRS and YFSETQ. The CDR3 consists of 14 residues. The DNA for the CDR3 is TGCGCCAGCAGTTCAGTCTCATTCGGCGAGCCCCAGCATTTT. Its translation: CASSSVSFGEPQHF. Combining the CDR3 with reference TRBV5-1 and TRBJ1-5 gives the whole variable domain KAGVTQTPRYLIKTRGQQVTLSCSPISGHRSVSWYQQTPGQGLQFLFEYFSETQRNKGNFPGRFSGRQFSNSRSEMNVSTLELGDSALYLCASSSVSFGEPQHFGDGTRLSIL.

J is TRBJ2-7 and V is TRBV6-1; 7 bases fit TRBD1. This CDR3 comprises 14 residues. The trim removed 7 bases at V and 4 bases at J, leaving 10 bases unmatched. The germline V gene has CDR1 MNHNS and CDR2 SASEGT. The CDR3 protein is CASTGTDALYEQYF. The CDR3 DNA reads as TGTGCCAGCACGGGGACAGACGCACTTTACGAGCAGTACTTC.

In this sample, this clonotype turned up a few times. The chain recombines TRBV20-1 with TRBJ2-1; the D is unclear. Trimming took off 6 bases at V and 7 bases at J, with 7 bases between the two ends. The CDR3 consists of 10 residues. Germline loops: CDR1 DFQATT, CDR2 SNEGSKA (reference sequence). This CDR3 reads CSALANEQFF. The CDR3 DNA is TGCAGTGCCCTCGCTAATGAGCAGTTCTTC.

At least ten counts were recorded for this clonotype. The V gene is TRBV24-1, the J gene TRBJ1-2; TRBD1 aligns across 8 bases. Per germline, CDR1 KGHDR and CDR2 SFDVKD. V trimming: 3 bases; J trimming: 4 bases; junction bases outside the gene matches: 3. The CDR3 sequence is 14 residues long. CDR3 sequence: CATSDGGTGYGYTF. The CDR3 DNA follows: TGTGCCACCAGTGATGGGGGGACAGGCTATGGCTACACCTTC.

This clonotype was picked up many times. The CDR3 coding sequence is TGCAGCGTTGATTCGGGGGTGAACACTGAAGCTTTCTTT. Translated, it gives CSVDSGVNTEAFF. The V call is TRBV29-1, the J call TRBJ1-1, with D perhaps matching TRBD1 (5 bases). The germline V and J ends were trimmed by 3 bases and 0 bases, with 8 bases remaining between them. The CDR3 has 13 residues. Germline CDR1 SQVTM, CDR2 ANQGSEA.

This clonotype has ten or more counts. The chain joins TRBV29-1 to TRBJ2-7; D uncertain. CDR3 length equals 13 residues. V was clipped by 4 bases and J by 2 bases, with 12 bases between them. The germline CDR1 and CDR2 sequences are SQVTM and ANQGSEA. The CDR3 is CSVARSVTYEQYF. The DNA of the CDR3 is TGCAGCGTTGCGAGGAGCGTTACCTACGAGCAGTACTTC.

This clonotype was seen ten or more times. The chain links TRBV29-1 to TRBJ2-2, with a tentative D call TRBD2 (5 bases). Germline loops: CDR1 SQVTM, CDR2 ANQGSEA. There are 14 residues in the CDR3. The V end was cut by 3 bases, the J end by 5 bases, with 13 bases between. CDR3 protein: CSVDEGVGTGELFF. For the CDR3, the DNA is TGCAGCGTTGATGAGGGAGTCGGGACCGGGGAGCTGTTTTTT.

This clonotype showed up many times. The V and J genes are TRBV5-1 and TRBJ2-7; 7 bases are a match to TRBD1. Germline loops: CDR1 SGHRS, CDR2 YFSETQ. Trimming at V came to 2 bases and at J to 2 bases, leaving 4 bases not matched to a gene. CDR3 size: 14 residues. The CDR3 bases are TGCGCCAGCAGCTTAGGGACAGAACCCTACGAGCAGTACTTC. The encoded protein is CASSLGTEPYEQYF.

This clonotype was seen many times. The chain carries TRBV24-1 and TRBJ2-1; D not resolved. The CDR3 is 14 residues long. V lost 4 bases, J lost 6 bases, and 12 bases lay in between. CDR1 and CDR2 from the germline V gene are KGHDR and SFDVKD. CDR3 sequence (DNA): TGTGCCACCAGTGAGGCAGGTCGGGTCAATGAGCAGTTCTTC. This encodes CATSEAGRVNEQFF.

This clonotype appeared many times. The CDR3 DNA is TGTGCCACCAGTCCTAAACTAGTGTTGAGCACCGGGGAGCTGTTTTTT. It specifies CATSPKLVLSTGELFF. The rearrangement links TRBV15 to TRBJ2-2, with D possibly being TRBD2 (5 bases). Trimming removed 6 bases at V and 4 bases at J, with 18 bases between. CDR1 is LNHNV, CDR2 YYDKDF, per germline (reference sequence). This CDR3 contains 16 residues.

This chain uses TRBV2 with TRBJ2-2; no clear D gene. The CDR3 sequence is 13 residues long. Germline lookup yields CDR1 SNHLY and CDR2 FYNNEI. V dropped 2 bases and J dropped 7 bases, with 8 bases sitting between them. CDR3: CASSETRGGELFF. The CDR3 bases are TGTGCCAGCAGTGAAACGCGCGGCGGGGAGCTGTTTTTT.

This clonotype was seen many times. The J gene is TRBJ2-1, the V gene TRBV28; D unclear. The CDR3 covers 12 residues. V lost 3 bases and J lost 9, with 9 bases in between. Germline V gene lookup returns CDR1 MDHEN and CDR2 SYDVKM. The CDR3 reads CASSFRPGEQFF. The CDR3 bases are TGTGCCAGCAGTTTTAGGCCGGGTGAGCAGTTCTTC. Full variable domain (missing parts from reference TRBV28 and TRBJ2-1): DVKVTQSSRYLVKRTGEKVFLECVQDMDHENMFWYRQDPGLGLRLIYFSYDVKMKEKGDIPEGYSVSREKKERFSLILESASTNQTSMYLCASSFRPGEQFFGPGTRLTVL.

This clonotype turned up a few times. The rearrangement links TRBV20-1 to TRBJ2-1; D is undetermined. The CDR3 loop spans 11 amino acids. The V gene lost 2 bases and the J gene lost 12 bases, with 11 bases spanning the gap. Germline V gives CDR1 DFQATT, CDR2 SNEGSKA (reference sequence). The CDR3 bases are TGCAGTGCTAGATGGGTTCCTGGGCAGTTCTTC. The encoded protein is CSARWVPGQFF.